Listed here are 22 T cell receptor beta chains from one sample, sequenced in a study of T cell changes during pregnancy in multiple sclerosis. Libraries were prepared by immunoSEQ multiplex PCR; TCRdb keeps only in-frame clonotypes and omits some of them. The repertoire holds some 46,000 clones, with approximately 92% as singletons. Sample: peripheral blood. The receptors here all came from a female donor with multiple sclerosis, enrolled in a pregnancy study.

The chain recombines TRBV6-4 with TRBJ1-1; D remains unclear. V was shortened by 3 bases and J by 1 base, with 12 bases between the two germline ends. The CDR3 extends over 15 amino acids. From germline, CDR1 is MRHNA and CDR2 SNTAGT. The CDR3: CASSEFGTANTEAFF. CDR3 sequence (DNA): TGTGCCAGCAGTGAATTTGGTACAGCGAACACTGAAGCTTTCTTT.

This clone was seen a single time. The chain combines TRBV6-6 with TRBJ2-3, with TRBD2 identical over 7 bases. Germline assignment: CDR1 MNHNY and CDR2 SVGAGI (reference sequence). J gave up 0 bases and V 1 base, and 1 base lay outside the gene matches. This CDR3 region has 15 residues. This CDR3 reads CASSYLGLSTDTQYF. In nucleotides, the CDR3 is TGTGCCAGCAGTTACTTGGGACTAAGCACAGATACGCAGTATTTT.

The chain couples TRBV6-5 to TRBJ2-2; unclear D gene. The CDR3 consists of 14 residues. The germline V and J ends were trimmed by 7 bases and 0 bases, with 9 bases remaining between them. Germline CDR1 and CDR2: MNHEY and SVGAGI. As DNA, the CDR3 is TGTGCCAGCAAGAGTGGACCGAACACCGGGGAGCTGTTTTTT. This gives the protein CASKSGPNTGELFF.

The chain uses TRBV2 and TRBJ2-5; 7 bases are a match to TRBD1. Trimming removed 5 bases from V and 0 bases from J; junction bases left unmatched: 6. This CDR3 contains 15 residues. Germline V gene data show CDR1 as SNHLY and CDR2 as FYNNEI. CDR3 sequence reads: CASSRNRGHQETQYF. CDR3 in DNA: TGTGCCAGCAGTCGGAACAGGGGACACCAAGAGACCCAGTACTTC.

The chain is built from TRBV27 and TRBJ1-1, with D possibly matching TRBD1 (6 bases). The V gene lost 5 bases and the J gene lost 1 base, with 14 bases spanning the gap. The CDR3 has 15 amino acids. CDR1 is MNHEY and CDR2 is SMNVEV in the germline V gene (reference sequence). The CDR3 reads CASSLRTVPNTEAFF. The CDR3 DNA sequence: TGTGCCAGCAGTCTTCGGACAGTACCGAACACTGAAGCTTTCTTT.

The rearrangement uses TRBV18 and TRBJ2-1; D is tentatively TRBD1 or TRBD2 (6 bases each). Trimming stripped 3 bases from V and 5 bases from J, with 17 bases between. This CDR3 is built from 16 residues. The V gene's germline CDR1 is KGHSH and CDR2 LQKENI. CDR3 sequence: CASSPPPAGQHNEQFF. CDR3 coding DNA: TGTGCCAGCTCACCCCCCCCGGCGGGACAACACAATGAGCAGTTCTTC. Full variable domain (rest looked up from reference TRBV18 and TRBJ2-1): NAGVMQNPRHLVRRRGQEARLRCSPMKGHSHVYWYRQLPEEGLKFMVYLQKENIIDESGMPKERFSAEFPKEGPSILRIQQVVRGDSAAYFCASSPPPAGQHNEQFFGPGTRLTVL.

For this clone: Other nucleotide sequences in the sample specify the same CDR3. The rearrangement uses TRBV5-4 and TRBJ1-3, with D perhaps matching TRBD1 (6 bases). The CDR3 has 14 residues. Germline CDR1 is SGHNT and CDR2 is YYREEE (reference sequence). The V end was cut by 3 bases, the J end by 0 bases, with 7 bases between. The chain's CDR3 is CASSSQGSGNTIYF. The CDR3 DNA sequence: TGTGCCAGCAGCTCACAGGGCTCTGGAAACACCATATATTTT. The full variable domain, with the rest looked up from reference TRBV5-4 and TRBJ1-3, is ETGVTQSPTHLIKTRGQQVTLRCSSQSGHNTVSWYQQALGQGPQFIFQYYREEENGRGNFPPRFSGLQFPNYSSELNVNALELDDSALYLCASSSQGSGNTIYFGEGSWLTVV.

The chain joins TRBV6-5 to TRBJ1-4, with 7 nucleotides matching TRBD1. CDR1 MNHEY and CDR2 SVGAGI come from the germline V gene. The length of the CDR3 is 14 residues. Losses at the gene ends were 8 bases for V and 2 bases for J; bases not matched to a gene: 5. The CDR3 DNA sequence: TGTGCCAGCTCTGCGGACAGGACTAATGAAAAACTGTTTTTT. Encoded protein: CASSADRTNEKLFF.

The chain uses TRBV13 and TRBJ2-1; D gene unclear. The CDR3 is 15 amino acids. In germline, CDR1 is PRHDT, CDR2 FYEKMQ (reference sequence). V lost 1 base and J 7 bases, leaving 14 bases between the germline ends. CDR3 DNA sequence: TGTGCCAGCAGCTTAGCCCGGTCCCTTTGGAATGAGCAGTTCTTC. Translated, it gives CASSLARSLWNEQFF.

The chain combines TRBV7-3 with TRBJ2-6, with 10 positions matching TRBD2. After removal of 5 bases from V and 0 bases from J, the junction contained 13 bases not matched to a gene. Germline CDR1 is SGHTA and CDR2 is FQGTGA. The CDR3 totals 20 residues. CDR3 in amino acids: CASSPRALAGDVSGANVLTF. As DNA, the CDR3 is TGTGCCAGCAGCCCTCGTGCGCTAGCGGGAGACGTCTCTGGGGCCAACGTCCTGACTTTC.

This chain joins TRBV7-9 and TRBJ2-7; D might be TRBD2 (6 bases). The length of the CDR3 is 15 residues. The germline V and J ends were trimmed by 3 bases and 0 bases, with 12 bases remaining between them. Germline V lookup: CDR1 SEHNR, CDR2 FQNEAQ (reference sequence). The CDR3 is CASSFITGSSYEQYF. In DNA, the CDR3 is TGTGCCAGCAGCTTTATTACCGGGAGCTCCTACGAGCAGTACTTC.

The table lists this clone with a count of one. The CDR3 is CASKIAGGTEQFF. The CDR3 nucleotides read TGTGCCAGCAAAATCGCGGGAGGGACTGAGCAGTTCTTC. This chain joins TRBV11-2 and TRBJ2-1; 9 nucleotides line up with TRBD2. The CDR3 is made up of 13 amino acids. V was pared by 7 bases and J by 9 bases, with 7 bases of the junction left unmatched. Per germline, CDR1 SGHAT and CDR2 FQNNGV. The full variable domain, with the rest looked up from reference TRBV11-2 and TRBJ2-1, is EAGVAQSPRYKIIEKRQSVAFWCNPISGHATLYWYQQILGQGPKLLIQFQNNGVVDDSQLPKDRFSAERLKGVDSTLKIQPAKLEDSAVYLCASKIAGGTEQFFGPGTRLTVL.

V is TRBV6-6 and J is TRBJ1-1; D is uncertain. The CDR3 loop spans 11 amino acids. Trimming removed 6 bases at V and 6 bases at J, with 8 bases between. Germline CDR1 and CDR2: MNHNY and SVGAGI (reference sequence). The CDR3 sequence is CASRVMAEAFF. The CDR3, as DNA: TGTGCCAGCAGGGTGATGGCTGAAGCTTTCTTT.

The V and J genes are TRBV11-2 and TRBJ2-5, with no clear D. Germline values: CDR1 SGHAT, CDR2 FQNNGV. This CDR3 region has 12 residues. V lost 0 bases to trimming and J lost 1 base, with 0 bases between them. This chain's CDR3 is CASSLDQETQYF. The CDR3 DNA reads TGTGCCAGCAGCTTAGACCAAGAGACCCAGTACTTC.

The CDR3 loop is CASSYPPSGQYNEQFF. The CDR3 DNA reads TGTGCCAGCAGTTACCCCCCTAGCGGTCAATACAATGAGCAGTTCTTC. The chain recombines TRBV27 with TRBJ2-1, with TRBD2 matching over 7 bases. The CDR3 spans 16 residues. CDR1 is MNHEY and CDR2 is SMNVEV in the germline V gene (reference sequence). V lost 4 bases to trimming and J lost 4 bases; unmatched junction nucleotides: 10.

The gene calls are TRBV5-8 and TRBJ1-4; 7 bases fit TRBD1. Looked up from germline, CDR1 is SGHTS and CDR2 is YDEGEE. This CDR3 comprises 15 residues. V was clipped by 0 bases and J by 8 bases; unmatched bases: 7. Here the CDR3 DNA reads TGTGCCAGCAGCTTGGGTGAAGGGGGCCGGGAAAAACTGTTTTTT. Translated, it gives CASSLGEGGREKLFF.

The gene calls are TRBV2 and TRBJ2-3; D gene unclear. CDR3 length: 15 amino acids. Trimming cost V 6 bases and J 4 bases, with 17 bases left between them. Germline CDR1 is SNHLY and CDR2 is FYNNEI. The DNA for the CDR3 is TGTGCCAGCAGAGAATCAAGGACGGGCGCAGATACGCAGTATTTT. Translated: CASRESRTGADTQYF.

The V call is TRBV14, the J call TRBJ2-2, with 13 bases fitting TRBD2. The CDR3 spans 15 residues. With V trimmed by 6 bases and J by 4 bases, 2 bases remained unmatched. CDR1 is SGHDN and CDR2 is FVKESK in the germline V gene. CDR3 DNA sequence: TGTGCCAGCAGACGACTAGCGGGAGGCACCGGGGAGCTGTTTTTT. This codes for CASRRLAGGTGELFF.

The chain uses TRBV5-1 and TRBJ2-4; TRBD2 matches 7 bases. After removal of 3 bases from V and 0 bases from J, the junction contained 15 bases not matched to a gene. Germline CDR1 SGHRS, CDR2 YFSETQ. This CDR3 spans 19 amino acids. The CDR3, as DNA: TGCGCCAGCAGCTGGGAGGGTGTCGGTTACAATCTAGCCAAAAACATTCAGTACTTC. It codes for CASSWEGVGYNLAKNIQYF.

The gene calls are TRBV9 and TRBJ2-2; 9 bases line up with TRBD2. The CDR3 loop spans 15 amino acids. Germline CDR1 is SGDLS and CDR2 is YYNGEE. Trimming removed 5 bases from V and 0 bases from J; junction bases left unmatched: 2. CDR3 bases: TGTGCCAGCAGACTAGCGGGTGCGAACACCGGGGAGCTGTTTTTT. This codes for CASRLAGANTGELFF. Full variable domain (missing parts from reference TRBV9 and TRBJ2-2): DSGVTQTPKHLITATGQRVTLRCSPRSGDLSVYWYQQSLDQGLQFLIQYYNGEERAKGNILERFSAQQFPDLHSELNLSSLELGDSALYFCASRLAGANTGELFFGEGSRLTVL.

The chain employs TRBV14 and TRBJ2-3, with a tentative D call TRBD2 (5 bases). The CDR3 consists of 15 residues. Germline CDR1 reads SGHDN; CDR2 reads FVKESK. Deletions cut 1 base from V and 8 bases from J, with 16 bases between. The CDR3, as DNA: TGTGCCAGCAGCCAAGGTATGGACTCCTTCCCTACGCAGTATTTT. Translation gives CASSQGMDSFPTQYF.

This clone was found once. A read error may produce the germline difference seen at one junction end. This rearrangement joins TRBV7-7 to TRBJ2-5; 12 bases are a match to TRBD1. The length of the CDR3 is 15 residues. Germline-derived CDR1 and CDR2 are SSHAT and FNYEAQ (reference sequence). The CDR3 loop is CASSLGTGGEETQYF. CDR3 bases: TGTGCTAGCAGCTTAGGGACAGGGGGCGAGGAGACCCAGTACTTC.